Each of the 14 T cell receptor beta chains below was sequenced from the same sample in a study of metastatic and nonmetastatic thyroid tumors. TCRdb redid the clone calls on the PCR reads using MiXCR. The sample has roughly 32,000 clones, 15% to 20% seen once; the top ten hold about 11%. The entire patient cohort was treatment-naive prior to thyroid surgery. The sequencing input was blood. Source of these receptors: a female donor with papillary thyroid cancer or a benign thyroid nodule (not recorded which). Some clones in this sample may be carry-over from other donors' samples.

Regarding this clone: This sequence may be a read error, since a much larger clone differs from it by one base. This chain links TRBV29-1 with TRBJ1-2, with D unresolved. Germline CDR1 is SQVTM and CDR2 is ANQGSEA. CDR3 length: 11 residues. The CDR3 DNA is TGCATCGCCAGAAGGGACTATGGCTACACCTTC. Its protein product is CIARRDYGYTF.

This clone was recorded many times. V is TRBV20-1 and J is TRBJ2-2; D perhaps matches TRBD1 (5 bases). From germline, CDR1 is DFQATT and CDR2 SNEGSKA (reference sequence). Trimming removed 7 bases from V and 5 bases from J, with 11 bases in between. The CDR3 is 12 residues long. For the CDR3, the DNA is TGCAGTGGCTACTCAGGGACCGGGGAGCTGTTTTTT. Its protein product is CSGYSGTGELFF.

This chain uses TRBV7-8 with TRBJ2-7; D is perhaps TRBD1 (6 bases). V gave up 7 bases and J gave up 7 bases, with 14 bases separating them. Germline CDR1 reads SGHVS; CDR2 reads FQNEAQ. The CDR3 loop spans 12 amino acids. CDR3 protein: CASIATGYEQYF. The CDR3 DNA is TGTGCCAGCATCGCTACAGGGTATGAGCAGTACTTC.

Within the sample, this clone is medium-sized (0.01 to 0.1%). The chain carries TRBV12-3 or TRBV12-4 and TRBJ2-2, with 7 positions matching TRBD1. After removal of 5 bases from V and 1 base from J, the junction contained 7 bases not matched to a gene. This CDR3 comprises 16 residues. The CDR3, as DNA: TGTGCCAGCAGTATCAGGACAGGCGGGAACACCGGGGAGCTGTTTTTT. This sequence encodes CASSIRTGGNTGELFF.

Judged by abundance, this clone is medium-sized. The V call is TRBV6-1, the J call TRBJ2-7; 8 nucleotides agree with TRBD1. Germline V gene data show CDR1 as MNHNS and CDR2 as SASEGT. J was trimmed by 5 bases and V by 8 bases; bases with no gene match: 8. The CDR3 is 13 amino acids. CDR3 DNA sequence: TGTGCCAGCCAGACAGGGGATCGCAACGAGCAGTACTTC. Residues: CASQTGDRNEQYF.

This clone has only a few counts. The rearrangement links TRBV24-1 to TRBJ2-3, with TRBD1 as a possible D gene (6 bases). CDR3 length: 13 residues. V lost 4 bases and J lost 6, with 10 bases in between. CDR1 is KGHDR and CDR2 is SFDVKD in the germline V gene. The CDR3 region has the DNA TGTGCCACCAGTGAACCCGGACAGGATACGCAGTATTTT. This encodes CATSEPGQDTQYF.

This clone occurred once. V usage is TRBV5-4 and J usage is TRBJ2-5; 13 bases align to TRBD2. Germline values: CDR1 SGHNT, CDR2 YYREEE (reference sequence). J gave up 5 bases and V 3 bases, and 10 bases lay outside the gene matches. The CDR3 runs to 17 residues. CDR3 nucleotide sequence: TGTGCCAGCAGCTCCGTTGGACTAGCGGGAGTGGTGGAGACCCAGTACTTC. Its translation is CASSSVGLAGVVETQYF.

This clone occurred many times. The chain links TRBV20-1 to TRBJ2-5; D is uncertain. Per the germline V gene, CDR1 is DFQATT and CDR2 is SNEGSKA (reference sequence). Trimming removed 5 bases at V and 2 bases at J, with 6 bases between. The CDR3 extends over 11 amino acids. CDR3 sequence (DNA): TGCAGTGCTGGCCGTCAAGAGACCCAGTACTTC. The encoded protein is CSAGRQETQYF.

This clone was observed at least ten times. The V call is TRBV19, the J call TRBJ2-7, with D uncertain. Germline V gene lookup returns CDR1 LNHDA and CDR2 SQIVND (reference sequence). V gave up 4 bases and J gave up 5 bases, with 12 bases separating them. The CDR3 loop spans 13 amino acids. DNA for the CDR3: TGTGCCAGTAGTACTGCAACACGGCACGAGCAGTACTTC. Translating it yields CASSTATRHEQYF.

V and J are TRBV20-1 and TRBJ1-2, with no clear D. The V end lost 3 bases, the J end lost 10 bases, and 15 bases lay between the germline ends. The CDR3 sequence is 12 residues long. Germline V gene sequence: CDR1 DFQATT, CDR2 SNEGSKA (reference sequence). The CDR3 is CSASTGRDVYTF. In nucleotides, the CDR3 is TGCAGTGCTAGTACTGGTCGAGATGTCTACACCTTC.

J is TRBJ2-7 and V is TRBV27; D uncertain. This CDR3 is 13 amino acids long. Germline V lookup: CDR1 MNHEY, CDR2 SMNVEV (reference sequence). V was shortened by 7 bases and J by 2 bases, with 12 bases between the two germline ends. CDR3 nucleotides: TGTGCCAGCATAGGTCATGGGACCTACGAGCAGTACTTC. It yields the protein CASIGHGTYEQYF.

At least ten counts were recorded for this clone. The gene calls are TRBV12-3 or TRBV12-4 and TRBJ1-2, with a weak D call TRBD1 (5 bases). CDR3 length: 15 residues. V lost 4 bases to trimming and J lost 4 bases, with 16 bases between them. This CDR3 reads CASSSEGGVAYGYTF. The CDR3 coding sequence is TGTGCCAGCAGTTCCGAGGGAGGGGTGGCCTATGGCTACACCTTC.

This rearrangement joins TRBV11-2 to TRBJ1-2, with 7 bases identical to TRBD1. CDR3 length: 18 amino acids. Losses at the gene ends were 5 bases for V and 2 bases for J; bases not matched to a gene: 17. CDR1 and CDR2 (germline): SGHAT, FQNNGV. The CDR3 protein is CASSAQTFGGGRNYGYTF. The DNA for the CDR3 is TGTGCCAGCAGCGCGCAAACCTTTGGAGGGGGCCGGAACTATGGCTACACCTTC. The variable domain in full, with the rest retrieved from reference TRBV11-2 and TRBJ1-2, is EAGVAQSPRYKIIEKRQSVAFWCNPISGHATLYWYQQILGQGPKLLIQFQNNGVVDDSQLPKDRFSAERLKGVDSTLKIQPAKLEDSAVYLCASSAQTFGGGRNYGYTFGSGTRLTVV.

In this sample, this clone turned up many times. The chain carries TRBV9 and TRBJ2-6; D perhaps matches TRBD1 (5 bases). The germline V gene has CDR1 SGDLS and CDR2 YYNGEE. Trimming stripped 1 base from V and 0 bases from J, with 5 bases between. The CDR3 contains 15 residues. This CDR3 is CASSVRGSGANVLTF. The CDR3 nucleotides are TGTGCCAGCAGCGTAAGGGGCTCTGGGGCCAACGTCCTGACTTTC. Filled out from reference TRBV9 and TRBJ2-6, the complete variable domain reads DSGVTQTPKHLITATGQRVTLRCSPRSGDLSVYWYQQSLDQGLQFLIQYYNGEERAKGNILERFSAQQFPDLHSELNLSSLELGDSALYFCASSVRGSGANVLTFGAGSRLTVL.